This TCR beta chain appears in the sequencing data of a study of technical replicates of blood from several donors. The table lists this clone with a few counts. There are 15 residues in the CDR3. The germline V gene encodes CDR1 SGHRS and CDR2 YFSETQ. V was pared by 0 bases and J by 4 bases, with 2 bases of the junction left unmatched. Profiled with immunoSEQ multiplex PCR; TCRdb holds only in-frame clones, not every one. The sample has about 76,000 clones; 65% to 90% are singletons. This sequence originates from a human donor in good health. Some clones in this sample may be carry-over from other donors' samples. The V gene is TRBV5-1, the J gene TRBJ2-5, with 11 bases aligning to TRBD1. Input material: PBMCs. Here the CDR3 reads CASSLVGTGGETQYF. The DNA for the CDR3 is TGCGCCAGCAGCTTGGTAGGGACAGGGGGAGAGACCCAGTACTTC.